Each of the 9 T cell receptor beta chains below was sequenced from the same sample in a study of shared clonotypes between healthy human individuals. Produced via immunoSEQ multiplex PCR; TCRdb's table is partial and in-frame only. The sample consists of fewer than 700,000 clones, roughly 79% of them appearing once. Sequenced sample: PBMCs. These receptors originate from a middle-aged woman in good health. Some clones in this sample may be carry-over from other donors' samples.

This chain joins TRBV2 and TRBJ2-7; 12 positions agree with TRBD2. The CDR3 totals 16 residues. V lost 1 base to trimming and J lost 4 bases; unmatched junction nucleotides: 5. Germline V CDR1 and CDR2: SNHLY, FYNNEI. The DNA for the CDR3 is TGTGCCAGCAGTGAAGTGCTAGCGGGAGGGCGTTACGAGCAGTACTTC. As protein: CASSEVLAGGRYEQYF.

CDR3 coding DNA: TGTGCCACCAGCACCCGGGGCAGAAGAAGTAATGAAAAACTGTTTTTT. Encoded protein: CATSTRGRRSNEKLFF. The chain combines TRBV15 with TRBJ1-4, with D possibly matching TRBD1 (5 bases). Germline V gene sequence: CDR1 LNHNV, CDR2 YYDKDF (reference sequence). The CDR3 has 16 residues. Trimming stripped 4 bases from V and 4 bases from J, with 16 bases between. Drawing the rest from reference TRBV15 and TRBJ1-4, the complete variable domain is DAMVIQNPRYQVTQFGKPVTLSCSQTLNHNVMYWYQQKSSQAPKLLFHYYDKDFNNEADTPDNFQSRRPNTSFCFLDIRSPGLGDTAMYLCATSTRGRRSNEKLFFGSGTQLSVL.

The table lists this clone with a count of one. This rearrangement joins TRBV5-1 to TRBJ1-4; D remains ambiguous. The CDR3 contains 14 residues. In germline, CDR1 is SGHRS, CDR2 YFSETQ. V was shortened by 4 bases and J by 12 bases, with 19 bases between the two germline ends. The CDR3 reads CASSLTSKTAELFF. The DNA for the CDR3 is TGCGCCAGCAGCCTGACTAGCAAAACAGCGGAACTGTTTTTT.

The table lists this clone with many counts. The rearrangement links TRBV19 to TRBJ1-1; no firm D call. The germline gives CDR1 LNHDA, CDR2 SQIVND (reference sequence). Trimming removed 7 bases from V and 3 bases from J, with 15 bases in between. The CDR3 totals 14 residues. The CDR3 DNA reads TGTGCCAGTACAACACCCGGGCTCGACACTGAAGCTTTCTTT. Encoded protein: CASTTPGLDTEAFF.

The J gene is TRBJ2-7, the V gene TRBV11-2, with 9 bases fitting TRBD1. Germline V CDR1 and CDR2: SGHAT, FQNNGV. The ends lost 1 base at V and 8 bases at J; junction bases unmatched: 9. The CDR3 length is 15 residues. The CDR3 coding sequence is TGTGCCAGCAGCTTAGCTGGGACAGGGTTGAAGAAGCAGTACTTC. This encodes CASSLAGTGLKKQYF.

The chain is built from TRBV11-2 and TRBJ1-4; 7 positions agree with TRBD1. Germline V gene lookup returns CDR1 SGHAT and CDR2 FQNNGV. Germline trimming cut 5 bases from V and 4 bases from J; bases unmatched to any gene: 7. The CDR3 runs 15 residues. In DNA, the CDR3 is TGTGCCAGCAGCCAGACGACAGGGTTTAATGAAAAACTGTTTTTT. Translating gives CASSQTTGFNEKLFF. Complete variable domain (other parts from reference TRBV11-2 and TRBJ1-4): EAGVAQSPRYKIIEKRQSVAFWCNPISGHATLYWYQQILGQGPKLLIQFQNNGVVDDSQLPKDRFSAERLKGVDSTLKIQPAKLEDSAVYLCASSQTTGFNEKLFFGSGTQLSVL.

The V and J genes are TRBV4-1 and TRBJ2-7; D unresolved. The CDR3 runs to 17 residues. Per the germline V gene, CDR1 is MGHRA and CDR2 is YSYEKL. V lost 4 bases to trimming and J lost 4 bases, with 23 bases between them. CDR3 region: CASSPRSGILGPYEQYF. CDR3 sequence (DNA): TGCGCCAGCAGCCCTAGAAGTGGTATTTTAGGCCCATACGAGCAGTACTTC.

This clone has ten or more counts. This chain uses TRBV29-1 with TRBJ1-2, with D hard to call. Germline-derived CDR1 and CDR2 are SQVTM and ANQGSEA. The CDR3 has 13 amino acids. The ends were cut back, 0 bases at V and 7 bases at J, with 12 bases in the middle. The CDR3 region is CSVEDRRVGGYTF. CDR3 sequence (DNA): TGCAGCGTTGAAGACCGGAGGGTAGGTGGCTACACCTTC.

In regard to this clone: The sample carries other DNA sequences with the same CDR3. The CDR3 DNA reads TGCGCCAGCAGCCAAGATGGATTATCGAACACCGGGGAGCTGTTTTTT. This encodes CASSQDGLSNTGELFF. The V gene is TRBV4-3, the J gene TRBJ2-2, with D unresolved. Germline V gene sequence: CDR1 LGHNA, CDR2 YSLEER. Trimming removed 0 bases from V and 0 bases from J, with 8 bases in between. The CDR3 loop spans 16 amino acids.